This entry lists 5 T cell receptor beta chains sequenced from one sample in a study of beta chain features in type 1 diabetes. All of the isolated RNA was reverse transcribed, so expressed TCRB transcripts were sequenced. Data came from immunoSEQ multiplex PCR; TCRdb stores just in-frame clones and leaves some out. The sample shows hundreds of thousands of clones, about 14% of them seen only once. Their specific antigens are unknown. Study-level points and caveats: Type 1 diabetes patients had TCRB CDR3s that were shorter (moderately but significantly so) in all four CD4+ subsets.

The sample was naive CD4+ T cells from blood. The receptors originated from a man between 18 and 35 years old with type 1 diabetes.

This clone was found a few times. The rearrangement links TRBV9 to TRBJ2-7; TRBD1 is a possible D gene (6 bases). This CDR3 has 14 amino acids. Germline V lookup: CDR1 SGDLS, CDR2 YYNGEE. V was trimmed by 3 bases and J by 1 base, leaving 11 bases between them. The CDR3: CASSADSLSYEQYF. CDR3 sequence (DNA): TGTGCCAGCAGCGCGGACAGTCTTTCCTACGAGCAGTACTTC.

This clone was counted only a few times. The CDR3 DNA sequence: TGTGCCAGCAGCCCCGGACTAGCGGTCAACTACGAGCAGTACTTC. This sequence encodes CASSPGLAVNYEQYF. The chain recombines TRBV11-1 with TRBJ2-7; 10 nucleotides line up with TRBD2. The CDR3 has 15 residues. Per the germline V gene, CDR1 is SGHAT and CDR2 is FQDESV (reference sequence). The trim removed 5 bases at V and 3 bases at J, leaving 7 bases unmatched.

This clone was seen a few times. The chain has TRBV7-3 and TRBJ1-1; D is perhaps TRBD1 (5 bases). Germline CDR1 reads SGHTA; CDR2 reads FQGTGA. CDR3 length: 17 residues. V was shortened by 5 bases and J by 3 bases, with 22 bases between the two germline ends. The DNA for the CDR3 is TGTGCCAGCAGCCCTAAGCCGGGGCACCCGGGGGACACTGAAGCTTTCTTT. Residues: CASSPKPGHPGDTEAFF.

There are a few counts of this clone. V is TRBV5-8 and J is TRBJ2-2; a possible D gene is TRBD1 (5 bases). CDR1 and CDR2 from the germline V gene are SGHTS and YDEGEE. The CDR3 runs to 16 residues. V shed 4 bases and J shed 5 bases, with 18 bases lying between them. The CDR3 region has the DNA TGTGCCAGCAGCGAAAATCAGGGCTTCGGGACCGGGGAGCTGTTTTTT. Residues: CASSENQGFGTGELFF. Full variable domain (rest looked up from reference TRBV5-8 and TRBJ2-2): EAGVTQSPTHLIKTRGQQATLRCSPISGHTSVYWYQQALGLGLQFLLWYDEGEERNRGNFPPRFSGRQFPNYSSELNVNALELEDSALYLCASSENQGFGTGELFFGEGSRLTVL.

The chain carries TRBV20-1 and TRBJ2-1; D gene uncertain. Germline CDR1 and CDR2: DFQATT and SNEGSKA (reference sequence). Deletions cut 4 bases from V and 4 bases from J, with 5 bases between. This CDR3 is built from 11 residues. The CDR3 bases are TGCAGTGCTAACCTATACAATGAGCAGTTCTTC. Protein product: CSANLYNEQFF.